The T cell receptor (beta chain) under discussion was sequenced for a study of T-cell reconstitution after alpha-beta-depleted transplantation in children. V lost 0 bases to trimming and J lost 5 bases, with 11 bases between them. Per germline, CDR1 SGHRS and CDR2 YFSETQ. CDR3 length: 14 residues. Study-wide findings and caveats: A year post-transplant, T-cell counts and diversity derived mostly from newly produced T cells. Several patients had high TCRbeta diversity at day 60; it came from surviving recipient T cells and thymic progenitors.

This clonotype was seen ten or more times. The antigen remains unidentified. Molecular barcoding with unique molecular identifiers was used for the TCRbeta library. TCRdb ran MiXCR on the PCR reads and lists one entry per CDR3 protein. The sample consists of around 72,000 distinct CDR3 sequences, roughly 4.9% of them appearing once. The rearrangement uses TRBV5-1 and TRBJ2-5; TRBD2 is a possible D gene (6 bases). Sequenced here: PBMCs, mostly from graft donor cells, sampled 180 days after TCRalphabeta/CD19-depleted stem cell transplant. This receptor was identified in a boy less than two years old who had a stem cell transplant for acute myeloid leukemia, so the T cells may come from the graft donor. The CDR3, as DNA: TGCGCCAGCAGCTTGGTTGGAGGGATGGAGACCCAGTACTTC. Residues: CASSLVGGMETQYF.